This is a list of T cell receptor beta chains from one sample in a study of blood T cell repertoires in COVID-19. Profiled with immunoSEQ multiplex PCR; TCRdb holds only in-frame clones, not every one. This sample has roughly 58,000 clones; about 75% occur once, and the top ten carry approximately 51%. Input material: PBMCs or T cells enriched from blood (not recorded which). The receptors were gathered from a woman aged 60-70 years who had been exposed to COVID-19. The CDR3 runs from the conserved cysteine through the conserved F or W. Fields, in order: D gene, J gene, V gene, clone size, CDR3 DNA, CDR3 protein. A D gene is named only where the DNA matches it firmly. Expanded clones get a size class; other rows say once, few or many, or leave the size out.

D: NA
J: TRBJ1-1
V: TRBV6-5
size: NA
DNA: TGTGCCAGCGGGGGGGGCACTGAAGCTTTCTTT
CDR3: CASGGGTEAFF

D: TRBD2
J: TRBJ2-1
V: TRBV10-3
size: NA
DNA: TGTGCCATCAGTTACGGGACTAGCGGGGACGAGCAGTTCTTC
CDR3: CAISYGTSGDEQFF

D: NA
J: TRBJ2-7
V: TRBV18
size: NA
DNA: TGTGCCAGCTCACCACTTGGGGGCTTCAGCTCCTACGAGCAGTACTTC
CDR3: CASSPLGGFSSYEQYF

D: TRBD1
J: TRBJ1-2
V: TRBV19
size: NA
DNA: TGTGCCAGTAGTACGACAGGGGCTGGCGGCTACACCTTC
CDR3: CASSTTGAGGYTF

D: NA
J: TRBJ1-1
V: TRBV6-2/TRBV6-3
size: many
DNA: TGTGCCAGCAGTTACGACAGGCGGGTGAACACTGAAGCTTTCTTT
CDR3: CASSYDRRVNTEAFF

D: NA
J: TRBJ1-1
V: TRBV19
size: NA
DNA: TGTGCCAGCAAACCACGGACTGCTGAAGCTTTCTTT
CDR3: CASKPRTAEAFF

D: NA
J: TRBJ1-1
V: TRBV7-7
size: few
DNA: TGTGCTAGCAGCCGGGGTCCCGACGACACTGAAGCTTTCTTT
CDR3: CASSRGPDDTEAFF

D: TRBD1
J: TRBJ2-7
V: TRBV9
size: NA
DNA: TGTGCCAGCAGCGTAGGTTCCGGACAGGATCGACCTTACGAGCAGTACTTC
CDR3: CASSVGSGQDRPYEQYF

D: TRBD1
J: TRBJ2-2
V: TRBV5-4
size: NA
DNA: TGTGCCAGCAGCTTGGAGGGGGCGCTGGGCGGGGAGCTGTTTTTT
CDR3: CASSLEGALGGELFF

D: TRBD1
J: TRBJ1-4
V: TRBV7-2
size: many
DNA: TGTGCCAGCAGCTCTGGGACAGGGACGCTTAATGAAAAACTGTTTTTT
CDR3: CASSSGTGTLNEKLFF

D: NA
J: TRBJ1-5
V: TRBV27
size: NA
DNA: TGTGCCAGCAGTCCCCTAGTATCTTCGCCCCAGCATTTT
CDR3: CASSPLVSSPQHF

D: NA
J: TRBJ2-6
V: TRBV7-3
size: NA
DNA: TGTGCCAGCAGTCCATCTGCGGGCTCTGGGGCCAACGTCCTGACTTTC
CDR3: CASSPSAGSGANVLTF

D: NA
J: TRBJ2-2
V: TRBV6-5
size: NA
DNA: TGTGCCAGCAGTCCTCCCGCGGGGGCAGGGGAGCTGTTTTTT
CDR3: CASSPPAGAGELFF

D: TRBD1
J: TRBJ2-7
V: TRBV5-1
size: few
DNA: TGCGCCAGCAGCTTTGGACAGGGATCCGAGCAGTACTTC
CDR3: CASSFGQGSEQYF

D: NA
J: TRBJ2-5
V: TRBV28
size: NA
DNA: TGTGCCAGCAGCCCCACCTATGGAGCGGAGGGGGAGACCCAGTACTTC
CDR3: CASSPTYGAEGETQYF

D: TRBD2
J: TRBJ2-2
V: TRBV11-3
size: NA
DNA: TGTGCCAGCAGCTCCTTAGCGGGGGCGAACACCGGGGAGCTGTTTTTT
CDR3: CASSSLAGANTGELFF

D: TRBD1
J: TRBJ2-4
V: TRBV5-1
size: NA
DNA: TGCGCCAGCAGCCCAGGAATACAGGGGGTGTCAGCCAAAAACATTCAGTACTTC
CDR3: CASSPGIQGVSAKNIQYF

D: NA
J: TRBJ2-2
V: TRBV2
size: once
DNA: TGTGCCAGCAGTGGGGGGCCCGGGGAGCTGTTTTTT
CDR3: CASSGGPGELFF

D: NA
J: TRBJ1-2
V: TRBV14
size: many
DNA: TGTGCCAGCAGCCCTAACAGGGTATTCTTCTATGGCTACACCTTC
CDR3: CASSPNRVFFYGYTF

D: TRBD1
J: TRBJ1-5
V: TRBV2
size: NA
DNA: TGTGCCAGCAGTCTAAGGACAGGGGATCAGCCCCAGCATTTT
CDR3: CASSLRTGDQPQHF

D: TRBD1
J: TRBJ1-2
V: TRBV7-2
size: NA
DNA: TGTGCCAGCAGCTTTTTCACCAGGGGGCGAGATGGCTACACCTTC
CDR3: CASSFFTRGRDGYTF

D: NA
J: TRBJ2-1
V: TRBV6-2/TRBV6-3
size: many
DNA: TGTGCCAGCAGTATCCCCGTTGGGCCGTACAATGAGCAGTTCTTC
CDR3: CASSIPVGPYNEQFF

D: TRBD1
J: TRBJ1-6
V: TRBV6-5
size: NA
DNA: TGTGCCAGCAGGGGGACAGGGCGGAATTCACCCCTCCACTTT
CDR3: CASRGTGRNSPLHF

D: TRBD1
J: TRBJ1-5
V: TRBV18
size: NA
DNA: TGTGCCAGCTCACACCGGGACAGGGTCAGTCAGCCCCAGCATTTT
CDR3: CASSHRDRVSQPQHF

D: NA
J: TRBJ2-3
V: TRBV28
size: NA
DNA: TGTGCCAGCAGCCCACAGGGGAGGTTTACAGATACGCAGTATTTT
CDR3: CASSPQGRFTDTQYF

D: NA
J: TRBJ2-2
V: TRBV3-1/TRBV3-2
size: NA
DNA: TGTGCCAGCAGCCAAGATCCGCGGACCGGGGAGCTGTTTTTT
CDR3: CASSQDPRTGELFF

D: TRBD2
J: TRBJ2-1
V: TRBV11-2
size: NA
DNA: TGTGCCAGCAGCTTATATCCGGGGGGGTACAATGAGCAGTTCTTC
CDR3: CASSLYPGGYNEQFF

D: TRBD2
J: TRBJ2-7
V: TRBV14
size: NA
DNA: TGTGCCAGCAGCCATGCCGGGACTAGAATTTACGAGCAGTACTTC
CDR3: CASSHAGTRIYEQYF

D: TRBD1
J: TRBJ1-1
V: TRBV25-1
size: NA
DNA: TGTGCCAGCAGTGAAAAAAGGGGCAGGGGGGACACTGAAGCTTTCTTT
CDR3: CASSEKRGRGDTEAFF

D: TRBD1
J: TRBJ2-7
V: TRBV7-8
size: NA
DNA: TGTGCCAGCAGCCGCCCCCGGGACAGGGCCAATTGGGGGGCCTACGAGCAGTACTTC
CDR3: CASSRPRDRANWGAYEQYF

D: NA
J: TRBJ1-5
V: TRBV28
size: once
DNA: TGTGCCAGCAGTCCCCTTCGGGGGGGCAATCAGCCCCAGCATTTT
CDR3: CASSPLRGGNQPQHF

D: NA
J: TRBJ1-5
V: TRBV28
size: many
DNA: TGTGCCAGCAGTGGTACTTATCAGCCCCAGCATTTT
CDR3: CASSGTYQPQHF

D: NA
J: TRBJ1-2
V: TRBV5-1
size: many
DNA: TGCGCCAGCAGCTTGGATGTGGGAGGGGCCTATGGCTACACCTTC
CDR3: CASSLDVGGAYGYTF

D: NA
J: TRBJ2-7
V: TRBV5-4
size: once
DNA: TGTGCCAGCAGCTACTACGGGACCTACGAGCAGTACTTC
CDR3: CASSYYGTYEQYF

D: NA
J: TRBJ1-4
V: TRBV18
size: NA
DNA: TGTGCCAGCTCACCAGAACAGGGATCCCTAGAAAAACTGTTTTTT
CDR3: CASSPEQGSLEKLFF

D: TRBD2
J: TRBJ2-3
V: TRBV3-1/TRBV3-2
size: few
DNA: TGTGCCAGCAGCCGCCCCGGACTAGAGGCAGATACGCAGTATTTT
CDR3: CASSRPGLEADTQYF

D: TRBD1
J: TRBJ1-2
V: TRBV10-3
size: NA
DNA: TGTGCCATCAGCCTGACAGGGTATGGCTACACCTTC
CDR3: CAISLTGYGYTF

D: NA
J: TRBJ1-6
V: TRBV4-2
size: NA
DNA: TGTGCCAGCAGCCAAGCTCAGGGTCATGGTAATTCACCCCTCCACTTT
CDR3: CASSQAQGHGNSPLHF

D: TRBD2
J: TRBJ2-1
V: TRBV6-2/TRBV6-3
size: NA
DNA: TGTGCCAGCAGTTACTCGGGACTAGCGTATAATGAGCAGTTCTTC
CDR3: CASSYSGLAYNEQFF

D: NA
J: TRBJ1-5
V: TRBV14
size: NA
DNA: TGTGCCAGCAGCCGAAGCGGGGAGAATCAGCCCCAGCATTTT
CDR3: CASSRSGENQPQHF

D: TRBD2
J: TRBJ2-7
V: TRBV30
size: NA
DNA: TGTGCCTGGAGTGTTAGCGGGAGCTCCTACGAGCAGTACTTC
CDR3: CAWSVSGSSYEQYF

D: NA
J: TRBJ1-2
V: TRBV28
size: once
DNA: TGTGCCAGCAGTGGGGCAAAGGATGGCTACACCTTC
CDR3: CASSGAKDGYTF

D: NA
J: TRBJ1-2
V: TRBV28
size: few
DNA: TGTGCCAGCAGTTACCAAAGACAGTCTAGTTATGGCTACACCTTC
CDR3: CASSYQRQSSYGYTF

D: TRBD1
J: TRBJ1-2
V: TRBV28
size: NA
DNA: TGTGCCACCGCTCCAGGGGGCTATGGCTACACCTTC
CDR3: CATAPGGYGYTF